A selection of T cell receptor beta chains follows, all from one sample in a study of T-cell memory formation after mild COVID-19. Via MiXCR, TCRdb re-called the 5' RACE reads, giving one row per CDR3 protein. The sample has approximately 250,000 distinct CDR3 sequences; over 15% are singletons. Sequenced input: PBMCs or a T cell subset sorted from them (not recorded which). The receptors derive from a man between 18 and 35 years old who had mild COVID-19 (a few samples of this study predate the infection). Cell type and time point are not known. The CDR3 runs from the conserved cysteine through the conserved F or W. The order of the fields is clone size, V gene, J gene, D gene, CDR3 protein, CDR3 DNA. A D gene is named only where the DNA matches it firmly. Not all rows give a size; the values are once, few, many and, for expanded clones, a class.

abundance: few
v_gene: TRBV7-9
j_gene: TRBJ2-3
d_gene: .
CDR3aa: CASSGEVGTDTQYF
CDR3nt: TGTGCCAGCAGCGGCGAGGTGGGGACAGATACGCAGTATTTT

abundance: few
v_gene: TRBV10-3
j_gene: TRBJ1-1
d_gene: .
CDR3aa: CAISEGGVNTEAFF
CDR3nt: TGTGCCATCAGTGAAGGGGGAGTGAACACTGAAGCTTTCTTT

abundance: many
v_gene: TRBV20-1
j_gene: TRBJ2-7
d_gene: .
CDR3aa: CSASFGGGQGEQYF
CDR3nt: TGCAGTGCTAGTTTTGGGGGAGGTCAGGGCGAGCAGTACTTC

abundance: .
v_gene: TRBV20-1
j_gene: TRBJ2-5
d_gene: TRBD1
CDR3aa: CSARAGGSTMETQYF
CDR3nt: TGCAGTGCTAGAGCAGGGGGCTCGACAATGGAGACCCAGTACTTC

abundance: .
v_gene: TRBV5-5
j_gene: TRBJ1-2
d_gene: TRBD1
CDR3aa: CASSPGQGSLGYTF
CDR3nt: TGTGCCAGCAGCCCCGGACAGGGCTCCCTTGGCTACACCTTC

abundance: many
v_gene: TRBV5-1
j_gene: TRBJ2-2
d_gene: .
CDR3aa: CASSSATGDTGELFF
CDR3nt: TGCGCCAGCAGTTCCGCAACAGGAGACACCGGGGAGCTGTTTTTT

abundance: few
v_gene: TRBV7-9
j_gene: TRBJ2-1
d_gene: TRBD2
CDR3aa: CASRNGRNEQFF
CDR3nt: TGTGCCAGCAGAAACGGGAGGAATGAGCAGTTCTTC

abundance: .
v_gene: TRBV28
j_gene: TRBJ1-5
d_gene: .
CDR3aa: CASSRGGEGNQPQHF
CDR3nt: TGTGCCAGCAGCCGCGGGGGCGAGGGCAATCAGCCCCAGCATTTT

abundance: .
v_gene: TRBV4-1
j_gene: TRBJ1-5
d_gene: .
CDR3aa: CASSQDTGYQPQHF
CDR3nt: TGCGCCAGCAGCCAAGATACAGGATATCAGCCCCAGCATTTT

abundance: many
v_gene: TRBV20-1
j_gene: TRBJ2-2
d_gene: .
CDR3aa: CSAKKGGESPGELFF
CDR3nt: TGCAGTGCGAAAAAGGGCGGGGAGTCCCCCGGGGAGCTGTTTTTT

abundance: .
v_gene: TRBV11-2
j_gene: TRBJ1-1
d_gene: .
CDR3aa: CASCRPGHASTEAFF
CDR3nt: TGTGCCAGCTGTAGACCGGGACATGCCTCAACTGAAGCTTTCTTT

abundance: few
v_gene: TRBV20-1
j_gene: TRBJ1-1
d_gene: .
CDR3aa: CSARAPWGLNTEAFF
CDR3nt: TGCAGTGCTAGAGCCCCATGGGGGCTCAACACTGAAGCTTTCTTT

abundance: few
v_gene: TRBV12-3/TRBV12-4
j_gene: TRBJ1-2
d_gene: .
CDR3aa: CASSLDTGLSRYTF
CDR3nt: TGTGCCAGCAGTTTAGATACAGGTCTCAGTCGCTACACCTTC

abundance: few
v_gene: TRBV7-9
j_gene: TRBJ2-5
d_gene: .
CDR3aa: CASSAEGETQYF
CDR3nt: TGTGCCAGCAGCGCTGAAGGGGAGACCCAGTACTTC

abundance: few
v_gene: TRBV15
j_gene: TRBJ1-1
d_gene: .
CDR3aa: CATSPRGVEAFF
CDR3nt: TGTGCCACCAGCCCCCGCGGGGTGGAAGCTTTCTTT